A single sample gave rise to the 30 T cell receptor beta chains below, sequenced in a study of beta chain features in type 1 diabetes. Broader study findings: In every one of the four CD4+ subsets, TCRB CDR3s were moderately but significantly shorter in Type 1 diabetes patients.

The isolated RNA, all of it, was reverse transcribed, so expressed TCRB transcripts were what got sequenced. Here immunoSEQ multiplex PCR was the method, and the copy in TCRdb shows in-frame clones only, minus some. The sample lists about 140,000 clones; 13% were seen once. For these TCRs, the target antigens are not known. Source material: central memory CD4+ T cells from blood. These TCRs come from a man between 18 and 35 years old with type 1 diabetes.

Ten or more counts support this clone. The gene calls are TRBV4-2 and TRBJ2-3; D is unresolved. CDR1 is LGHNA, CDR2 YNFKEQ, per germline. This CDR3 is 15 amino acids long. With 4 bases removed from V and 4 bases from J, the gap between germline ends came to 15 bases. The CDR3: CASSPHLDPADTQYF. The CDR3 bases are TGTGCCAGCAGCCCTCATCTAGATCCTGCAGATACGCAGTATTTT.

The table lists this clone with a few counts. The chain uses TRBV5-6 and TRBJ2-5; D perhaps matches TRBD1 (6 bases). The CDR3 has 14 residues. V gave up 4 bases and J gave up 7 bases, with 17 bases separating them. Germline-derived CDR1 and CDR2 are SGHDT and YYEEEE. CDR3 coding DNA: TGTGCCAGCAGCATACCACAGGGAACTGGGACCCAGTACTTC. Its protein product is CASSIPQGTGTQYF.

This clone has just a few counts. The chain has TRBV30 and TRBJ1-1, with D maybe TRBD1 (6 bases). The germline gives CDR1 GTSNPN, CDR2 SVGIG (reference sequence). The CDR3 is 13 residues long. V lost 2 bases and J 11 bases, leaving 18 bases between the germline ends. DNA for the CDR3: TGTGCCTGGAGTCAGGGGAACCTCGAAAGGGCTTTCTTT. As protein: CAWSQGNLERAFF.

This clone was recorded a few times. The chain uses TRBV11-2 and TRBJ1-2, with a weak D call TRBD1 (5 bases). The V gene's germline CDR1 is SGHAT and CDR2 FQNNGV. The CDR3 runs 15 residues. V was trimmed by 0 bases and J by 6 bases, leaving 14 bases between them. The CDR3 nucleotides are TGTGCCAGCAGCTTAGATCCGCAGGGAGTTGATGGCTACACCTTC. Translating gives CASSLDPQGVDGYTF.

CDR3 sequence reads: CASSLSGPTGNEQFF. CDR3 nucleotides: TGTGCCAGCAGTCTATCGGGGCCCACTGGGAATGAGCAGTTCTTC. The chain is built from TRBV6-5 and TRBJ2-1; perhaps D is TRBD1 or TRBD2 (5 bases each). The germline V gene encodes CDR1 MNHEY and CDR2 SVGAGI. V lost 5 bases and J lost 7, with 18 bases in between. The CDR3 consists of 15 residues.

The V gene is TRBV6-1, the J gene TRBJ2-5; tentative D call: TRBD2 (6 bases). V dropped 6 bases and J dropped 5 bases, with 16 bases sitting between them. CDR1 MNHNS and CDR2 SASEGT come from the germline V gene. There are 14 residues in the CDR3. The CDR3 DNA is TGTGCCAGCAGGGGGGACTTTTCTTCGGAGACCCAGTACTTC. Amino acid sequence: CASRGDFSSETQYF.

V usage is TRBV30 and J usage is TRBJ2-7; TRBD1 matches 8 bases. Trimming cost V 2 bases and J 3 bases; bases outside gene matches: 6. This CDR3 comprises 14 residues. Looked up from germline, CDR1 is GTSNPN and CDR2 is SVGIG (reference sequence). Written as DNA, the CDR3 is TGTGCCTGGAGTTACAGGGGGGCGATCTACGAGCAGTACTTC. Its protein product is CAWSYRGAIYEQYF.

This chain connects TRBV5-1 to TRBJ2-3; the D is unclear. Trimming removed 1 base from V and 0 bases from J, with 3 bases in between. Germline V gene lookup returns CDR1 SGHRS and CDR2 YFSETQ. This CDR3 is built from 13 residues. For the CDR3, the DNA is TGCGCCAGCAGCTTGCCTAGCACAGATACGCAGTATTTT. Translating it yields CASSLPSTDTQYF.

This clone was counted a few times. This chain connects TRBV28 to TRBJ1-4; 9 bases fit TRBD1. There are 14 residues in the CDR3. With V trimmed by 6 bases and J by 7 bases, 6 bases remained unmatched. CDR1 and CDR2 from the germline V gene are MDHEN and SYDVKM. DNA for the CDR3: TGTGCCAGCAGGACTCCGGGACAGGGTGAAAAACTGTTTTTT. Translation: CASRTPGQGEKLFF.

V gene TRBV4-1 combines with J gene TRBJ2-7; 9 bases line up with TRBD1. The CDR3 consists of 19 residues. The V gene's germline CDR1 is MGHRA and CDR2 YSYEKL. With 2 bases clipped from V and 2 bases from J, the junction kept 16 bases outside the gene matches. In DNA, the CDR3 is TGCGCCAGCAGCCAAATCCGGGGCCCGGGACAGGGAAATGCCTACGAGCAGTACTTC. Its translation is CASSQIRGPGQGNAYEQYF.

This clone has just a few counts. The V gene is TRBV14, the J gene TRBJ1-6; D call uncertain. Trimming left V 0 bases short and J 10 bases short, with 10 bases between. The germline V gene has CDR1 SGHDN and CDR2 FVKESK. The CDR3 is made up of 14 amino acids. The CDR3 bases are TGTGCCAGCAGCCAAGAATCCGGGAGATCACCCCTCCACTTT. Its protein is CASSQESGRSPLHF.

The chain links TRBV11-2 to TRBJ2-2, with 7 nucleotides matching TRBD1. This CDR3 spans 16 amino acids. After removal of 4 bases from V and 0 bases from J, the junction contained 5 bases not matched to a gene. Germline CDR1 reads SGHAT; CDR2 reads FQNNGV. CDR3 DNA: TGTGCCAGCAGCTCGTCGACAGGGACGAACACCGGGGAGCTGTTTTTT. As protein: CASSSSTGTNTGELFF.

The V gene is TRBV15, the J gene TRBJ2-1; 8 positions match TRBD2. CDR1 and CDR2 (germline): LNHNV, YYDKDF (reference sequence). V shed 5 bases, J shed 7 bases, and the junction held 10 bases outside the gene matches. CDR3 length equals 15 residues. As DNA, the CDR3 is TGTGCCACCAGCCCTCTTCGAGCGGGAGCTAATGAGCAGTTCTTC. Protein: CATSPLRAGANEQFF.

This clone was seen only a few times. The rearrangement links TRBV4-2 to TRBJ2-2; 14 bases align to TRBD2. Germline V gene lookup returns CDR1 LGHNA and CDR2 YNFKEQ. The CDR3 sequence is 18 residues long. Germline trimming cut 3 bases from V and 4 bases from J; bases unmatched to any gene: 7. CDR3 residues: CASSHPTSGGATTGELFF. The CDR3 bases are TGTGCCAGCAGCCACCCGACTAGCGGGGGGGCCACCACCGGGGAGCTGTTTTTT.

This clone came up a few times. The CDR3 nucleotides are TGTGCCAGCAGCCCTACGAGTCTGGAGACCCAGTACTTC. Translating it yields CASSPTSLETQYF. This sequence joins TRBV7-9 and TRBJ2-5; D not certain. CDR1 is SEHNR and CDR2 is FQNEAQ in the germline V gene (reference sequence). The CDR3 length is 13 residues. Trimming removed 5 bases from V and 5 bases from J, with 12 bases in between.

V usage is TRBV6-1 and J usage is TRBJ1-1; unclear D gene. The germline CDR1 and CDR2 sequences are MNHNS and SASEGT. The V end lost 3 bases, the J end lost 0 bases, and 14 bases lay between the germline ends. The CDR3 totals 16 residues. DNA for the CDR3: TGTGCCAGCAGTGACGCGCGATTCACAGTGAACACTGAAGCTTTCTTT. Its protein product is CASSDARFTVNTEAFF.

There are a few counts of this clone. This chain joins TRBV2 and TRBJ1-6; D not certain. There are 17 residues in the CDR3. V was shortened by 5 bases and J by 0 bases, with 14 bases between the two germline ends. CDR1 and CDR2 (germline): SNHLY, FYNNEI. The CDR3 spells CASSFRTESSYNSPLHF. In DNA, the CDR3 is TGTGCCAGCAGTTTCCGGACCGAGAGCTCCTATAATTCACCCCTCCACTTT.

This clone was picked up many times. The chain carries TRBV25-1 and TRBJ2-7; 11 nucleotides line up with TRBD1. The CDR3 runs 15 residues. The ends lost 6 bases at V and 2 bases at J; junction bases unmatched: 6. CDR1 MGHDK and CDR2 SYGVNS come from the germline V gene. The CDR3 bases are TGTGCCAGCAGGAAGGGACAGGGGGGCACCTACGAGCAGTACTTC. Amino acid sequence: CASRKGQGGTYEQYF.

The chain combines TRBV29-1 with TRBJ1-1; the D is unclear. V was shortened by 4 bases and J by 3 bases, with 9 bases between the two germline ends. The germline V gene has CDR1 SQVTM and CDR2 ANQGSEA. The CDR3 contains 12 residues. CDR3 in DNA: TGCAGCGTTGCCTGGGAGTACACTGAAGCTTTCTTT. Translated: CSVAWEYTEAFF.

The rearrangement links TRBV9 to TRBJ2-3; the match to TRBD2 covers 8 bases. The CDR3 has 17 amino acids. CDR1 and CDR2 from the germline V gene are SGDLS and YYNGEE. Unmatched junction bases numbered 13, after V lost 2 bases and J lost 5 bases. CDR3 sequence (DNA): TGTGCCAGCAGCGTCCTTGGGACTAGTCTTACTATAGATACGCAGTATTTT. Translation gives CASSVLGTSLTIDTQYF.

This chain uses TRBV27 with TRBJ2-7; 7 bases map to TRBD1. The CDR3 runs 13 residues. V shed 5 bases, J shed 7 bases, and the junction held 8 bases outside the gene matches. The V gene's germline CDR1 is MNHEY and CDR2 SMNVEV (reference sequence). CDR3 amino acids: CASSGNRGREQYF. The CDR3 DNA follows: TGTGCCAGCAGTGGCAACAGGGGTAGGGAGCAGTACTTC.

About this clone: Other DNA sequences in this sample translate to the same CDR3. The J gene is TRBJ1-1, the V gene TRBV18, with no clear D. This CDR3 has 14 residues. Germline V CDR1 and CDR2: KGHSH, LQKENI. V was trimmed by 3 bases and J by 0 bases, leaving 8 bases between them. The CDR3 here is CASSPPGLNTEAFF. In DNA form, the CDR3 reads TGTGCCAGCTCACCTCCCGGGTTGAACACTGAAGCTTTCTTT.

This clone was detected only a few times. The rearrangement uses TRBV6-1 and TRBJ2-7; D unclear. The CDR3 loop spans 12 amino acids. Germline V gene sequence: CDR1 MNHNS, CDR2 SASEGT. V was pared by 3 bases and J by 0 bases, with 3 bases between. Written as DNA, the CDR3 is TGTGCCAGCAGTGACTCCTCCTACGAGCAGTACTTC. Encoded protein: CASSDSSYEQYF.

The rearrangement joins TRBV28 to TRBJ2-7; TRBD1 is a possible D gene (6 bases). CDR1 MDHEN and CDR2 SYDVKM come from the germline V gene. The germline V and J ends were trimmed by 4 bases and 0 bases, with 13 bases remaining between them. The length of the CDR3 is 15 residues. Here the CDR3 DNA reads TGTGCCAGCAGTTCTCCAACAGGGAGCTCCTACGAGCAGTACTTC. It yields the protein CASSSPTGSSYEQYF.

The CDR3 DNA follows: TGTGCCAGCAGCTCTCGACGTCTGAGCTCCTACGAGCAGTACTTC. This gives the protein CASSSRRLSSYEQYF. The rearrangement uses TRBV7-8 and TRBJ2-7; D gene unclear. The CDR3 totals 15 residues. With 4 bases removed from V and 0 bases from J, the gap between germline ends came to 13 bases. Germline CDR1 reads SGHVS; CDR2 reads FQNEAQ.

This clone was seen many times. The rearrangement joins TRBV5-1 to TRBJ2-7; D may be TRBD1 (6 bases). The CDR3 covers 15 residues. Germline V lookup: CDR1 SGHRS, CDR2 YFSETQ. Trimming stripped 4 bases from V and 0 bases from J, with 14 bases between. The CDR3 here is CASSDDRLSSYEQYF. Here the CDR3 DNA reads TGCGCCAGCAGCGATGACAGGTTGAGCTCCTACGAGCAGTACTTC.

The V call is TRBV18, the J call TRBJ2-7, with 11 bases identical to TRBD1. This CDR3 is 16 amino acids long. Trimming at V came to 5 bases and at J to 1 base, leaving 7 bases not matched to a gene. The germline CDR1 and CDR2 sequences are KGHSH and LQKENI. The CDR3 here is CASSRTGTGGSYEQYF. The CDR3 DNA reads as TGTGCCAGCTCAAGAACCGGGACAGGGGGATCCTACGAGCAGTACTTC.

The rearrangement links TRBV7-3 to TRBJ1-4; TRBD1 is a possible D gene (6 bases). V was clipped by 1 base and J by 3 bases, with 18 bases between them. In germline, CDR1 is SGHTA, CDR2 FQGTGA. The CDR3 has 18 residues. The CDR3 reads CASSLNREAPSPNEKLFF. CDR3 sequence (DNA): TGTGCCAGCAGCTTAAACAGGGAAGCCCCCTCACCTAATGAAAAACTGTTTTTT.

In its sample, this clone was seen a few times. This rearrangement joins TRBV5-1 to TRBJ2-7; unclear D gene. Germline V CDR1 and CDR2: SGHRS, YFSETQ. V lost 3 bases and J lost 3, with 4 bases in between. The CDR3 extends over 11 amino acids. CDR3 in DNA: TGCGCCAGCAGCTCCAACTACGAGCAGTACTTC. This encodes CASSSNYEQYF.

This sequence joins TRBV7-9 and TRBJ2-2; D is unclear. CDR3 length equals 12 residues. Germline-derived CDR1 and CDR2 are SEHNR and FQNEAQ (reference sequence). With 3 bases removed from V and 5 bases from J, the gap between germline ends came to 4 bases. The CDR3 region is CASSFRTGELFF. Written as DNA, the CDR3 is TGTGCCAGCAGCTTTCGGACCGGGGAGCTGTTTTTT.